Below, one T cell receptor beta chain is given with its context. Its antigen remains unidentified. V gave up 8 bases and J gave up 0 bases; unmatched junction bases: 9. The CDR3 has 16 amino acids. Germline V gene lookup returns CDR1 LNHDA and CDR2 SQIVND (reference sequence). The data derive from a study of OX40 agonist ivuxolimab in advanced cancers. Overall study context: Previous treatment with anti-PD-1, anti-PD-L1 or anti-CTLA-4 therapy was allowed; approximately 40% had received some.

Study-wide points: Among T cells, CD8+ cells averaged more expanded clones than CD4+ cells. CD4+ and CD8+ T cells in blood underwent clonal expansion by week 6 at 0.1 to 3.0 mg/kg.

Produced via immunoSEQ multiplex PCR; TCRdb's table is partial and in-frame only. This table holds roughly 30,000 clones, about four fifths found once. This chain links TRBV19 with TRBJ2-1, with 8 bases matching TRBD2. The source was CD4+ or CD8+ T cells sorted from blood, collected in a trial of the OX40 agonist ivuxolimab. The clonotype comes from an adult with an advanced solid tumor such as melanoma, head and neck, liver or kidney cancer. The CDR3 spells CASVRGSGSSYNEQFF. The CDR3 coding sequence is TGTGCCAGTGTCCGGGGCAGCGGGAGCTCCTACAATGAGCAGTTCTTC. Variable domain in full (rest from reference TRBV19 and TRBJ2-1): DGGITQSPKYLFRKEGQNVTLSCEQNLNHDAMYWYRQDPGQGLRLIYYSQIVNDFQKGDIAEGYSVSREKKESFPLTVTSAQKNPTAFYLCASVRGSGSSYNEQFFGPGTRLTVL.